This T cell receptor beta chain was sequenced for a study of cytomegalovirus exposure and HLA in healthy donors. Primers included in the PCR were 60 Vbeta and 13 Jbeta primers. Produced via immunoSEQ multiplex PCR; TCRdb's table is partial and in-frame only. Recorded for this sample: tens of thousands of clones. The CDR3 runs to 15 residues. Trimming left V 0 bases short and J 4 bases short, with 11 bases between. Germline CDR1 and CDR2: SGHRS and YFSETQ. Sequences were obtained from PBMCs. The sequence was obtained from a man over 45 in good health and CMV-seronegative. V usage is TRBV5-1 and J usage is TRBJ2-1; perhaps TRBD2 as D (6 bases). The CDR3 bases are TGCGCCAGCAGCTTGGGTGGGGCGGGATACAATGAGCAGTTCTTC. This sequence encodes CASSLGGAGYNEQFF.